The TCR beta chain under discussion was sequenced for a study of control samples from healthy donors and cancer patients. Germline-derived CDR1 and CDR2 are LGHDT and YNNKEL (reference sequence). The V and J ends lost 1 base and 3 bases respectively, with 5 bases between them. CDR3 length: 13 residues. The assay was immunoSEQ multiplex PCR, and TCRdb's table has in-frame clones only and misses some. Found here are 150,000 or so clones, roughly 94% of them singletons; the top ten hold 7.5% to 8.5%. The material sequenced was blood. The chain couples TRBV3-1 (or the pseudogene TRBV3-2) to TRBJ2-3; possibly TRBD2 for D (5 bases). The clonotype originates from a woman between 40 and 50 years old in good health. The CDR3, as DNA: TGTGCCAGCAGCCAAGGGACTACAGATACGCAGTATTTT. Its translation is CASSQGTTDTQYF.